The next 18 T cell receptor beta chains were all read from a single sample in a study of CD8 T cells in Susac syndrome (dated 2019 in TCRdb). The library was obtained by the immunoSEQ multiplex PCR assay. RNA was extracted using the RNeasy kit, and roughly 0.5 to 1 microgram was reverse transcribed with random hexamers. The public sequencing data were trimmed at Q25 with fastp and processed into clonotypes with MiXCR by TCRdb, which kept only in-frame beta chains. Every CDR3 protein is listed once, alongside the most common genes and DNA of its rows. Recorded for this sample are over 100,000 distinct CDR3 sequences; roughly 95% of them occurred a single time. Around 0.1% of the sample is taken by the ten largest. Material for sequencing was CD4+ T cells from PBMCs. All receptors derive from a human donor in good health.

The chain joins TRBV6-6 to TRBJ1-1; maybe TRBD1 (5 bases). The CDR3 covers 16 residues. CDR1 is MNHNY and CDR2 is SVGAGI in the germline V gene (reference sequence). The V end was cut by 6 bases, the J end by 4 bases, with 21 bases between. CDR3 sequence (DNA): TGTGCCAGCAGCTCCCCGGGCGGTAGAGGGGTCACTGAAGCTTTCTTT. The encoded protein is CASSSPGGRGVTEAFF.

This chain connects TRBV14 to TRBJ2-4; TRBD1 agrees at 8 bases. The J segment lost 0 bases and the V segment lost 8 bases, leaving 12 bases of the junction unmatched. The germline gives CDR1 SGHDN, CDR2 FVKESK. The CDR3 consists of 17 residues. CDR3 DNA: TGTGCCAGCCGCCGTCCCGGGACAGGACAAGCCAAAAACATTCAGTACTTC. Its translation: CASRRPGTGQAKNIQYF.

This chain connects TRBV29-1 to TRBJ2-1, with 7 positions matching TRBD2. Germline V gene sequence: CDR1 SQVTM, CDR2 ANQGSEA. Losses at the gene ends were 4 bases for V and 3 bases for J; bases not matched to a gene: 6. This CDR3 is 14 amino acids long. The CDR3 loop is CSVGPGGNYNEQFF. The DNA of the CDR3 is TGCAGCGTTGGCCCCGGGGGGAACTACAATGAGCAGTTCTTC.

The chain is built from TRBV7-9 and TRBJ1-5; D uncertain. CDR1 SEHNR and CDR2 FQNEAQ come from the germline V gene (reference sequence). V dropped 5 bases and J dropped 9 bases, with 14 bases sitting between them. The CDR3 consists of 13 residues. CDR3 amino acids: CASSPGQVRPQHF. CDR3 sequence (DNA): TGTGCCAGCAGCCCAGGCCAGGTTCGGCCCCAGCATTTT.

This rearrangement joins TRBV2 to TRBJ2-4; maybe TRBD1 (7 bases). CDR3 size: 15 residues. Germline values: CDR1 SNHLY, CDR2 FYNNEI. With 2 bases removed from V and 0 bases from J, the gap between germline ends came to 8 bases. The DNA for the CDR3 is TGTGCCAGCAGTGAACAGGGGGGAGCCAAAAACATTCAGTACTTC. Encoded protein: CASSEQGGAKNIQYF.

This rearrangement joins TRBV28 to TRBJ2-4; perhaps D is TRBD1 or TRBD2 (6 bases each). This CDR3 is 16 amino acids long. Trimming removed 7 bases at V and 1 base at J, with 17 bases between. Per germline, CDR1 MDHEN and CDR2 SYDVKM. The CDR3 DNA reads as TGTGCCAGCACCCTTCCGGGGGCGCGGGCCAAAAACATTCAGTACTTC. It specifies CASTLPGARAKNIQYF.

The V call is TRBV3-1, the J call TRBJ2-7, with 9 bases aligning to TRBD2. The CDR3 covers 16 residues. CDR1 LGHDT and CDR2 YNNKEL come from the germline V gene (reference sequence). V trimming: 1 base; J trimming: 4 bases; junction bases outside the gene matches: 8. The CDR3 spells CASSQAGSGRFYEQYF. The CDR3 nucleotides are TGTGCCAGCAGCCAAGCGGGTAGCGGGAGATTTTACGAGCAGTACTTC.

The V and J genes are TRBV11-2 and TRBJ2-1, with TRBD2 matching over 9 bases. Germline V lookup: CDR1 SGHAT, CDR2 FQNNGV. The CDR3 totals 15 residues. V was clipped by 5 bases and J by 5 bases; unmatched bases: 7. CDR3 loop: CASSPTSGFNNEQFF. In nucleotides, the CDR3 is TGTGCCAGCAGCCCTACTAGCGGGTTTAACAATGAGCAGTTCTTC.

The chain joins TRBV2 to TRBJ2-3, with 11 bases identical to TRBD2. Germline V lookup: CDR1 SNHLY, CDR2 FYNNEI. Unmatched junction bases numbered 5, after V lost 3 bases and J lost 6 bases. The CDR3 runs to 15 residues. CDR3 loop: CASSEKLAGADTQYF. The CDR3, as DNA: TGTGCCAGCAGTGAGAAACTAGCGGGAGCGGATACGCAGTATTTT.

The CDR3: CASSPSSGLRYEQYF. As DNA, the CDR3 is TGTGCCAGCAGCCCGAGCTCAGGTCTTAGGTACGAGCAGTACTTC. The V and J genes are TRBV7-9 and TRBJ2-7; D is ambiguous. In germline, CDR1 is SEHNR, CDR2 FQNEAQ (reference sequence). The CDR3 length is 15 residues. V lost 5 bases, J lost 4 bases, and 18 bases lay in between.

This sequence joins TRBV30 and TRBJ1-1; D is ambiguous. Trimming removed 5 bases from V and 1 base from J, with 14 bases in between. This CDR3 has 14 residues. Germline assignment: CDR1 GTSNPN and CDR2 SVGIG (reference sequence). This CDR3 is CAWDSGIPNTEAFF. The CDR3 DNA reads as TGTGCCTGGGATTCCGGGATCCCGAACACTGAAGCTTTCTTT.

The chain is built from TRBV6-2 or TRBV6-3 and TRBJ2-1; D remains unclear. This CDR3 contains 11 residues. In germline, CDR1 is MNHEY, CDR2 SVGEGT. V gave up 6 bases and J gave up 7 bases, with 7 bases separating them. The CDR3 nucleotides read TGTGCCAGCAGCGACGCGAATGAGCAGTTCTTC. It codes for CASSDANEQFF.

V gene TRBV9 combines with J gene TRBJ2-2; 7 bases fit TRBD2. Unmatched junction bases numbered 6, after V lost 2 bases and J lost 5 bases. Germline V gene data show CDR1 as SGDLS and CDR2 as YYNGEE. CDR3 length: 15 residues. The CDR3, as DNA: TGTGCCAGCAGCGTTGGGAGGGTGAGGACCGGGGAGCTGTTTTTT. This gives the protein CASSVGRVRTGELFF.

This sequence joins TRBV4-2 and TRBJ1-5; no clear D gene. The V end was cut by 0 bases, the J end by 4 bases, with 22 bases between. The CDR3 runs 19 residues. Per germline, CDR1 LGHNA and CDR2 YNFKEQ. The DNA for the CDR3 is TGTGCCAGCAGCCAAGATTTGTTGACATCGGAAATGGGTAATCAGCCCCAGCATTTT. Translating it yields CASSQDLLTSEMGNQPQHF.

V and J are TRBV12-3 or TRBV12-4 and TRBJ1-1; D gene uncertain. The CDR3 length is 15 residues. V lost 0 bases and J 11 bases, leaving 19 bases between the germline ends. The CDR3 region is CASSLAQHGLVLAFF. The CDR3 DNA is TGTGCCAGCAGTTTAGCGCAACACGGGTTAGTGCTCGCTTTCTTT.

J is TRBJ2-3 and V is TRBV11-2; TRBD1 is a possible D gene (6 bases). V was clipped by 5 bases and J by 0 bases, with 12 bases between them. CDR1 and CDR2 (germline): SGHAT, FQNNGV. The CDR3 covers 15 residues. As DNA, the CDR3 is TGTGCCAGCAGCCAAAATGGACAGAGCACAGATACGCAGTATTTT. It encodes CASSQNGQSTDTQYF.

The V gene is TRBV2, the J gene TRBJ1-5; TRBD1 matches 8 bases. CDR3 size: 16 residues. V shed 2 bases, J shed 0 bases, and the junction held 3 bases outside the gene matches. Germline-derived CDR1 and CDR2 are SNHLY and FYNNEI. In DNA form, the CDR3 reads TGTGCCAGCAGTGAACAGGGGGCCTATAGCAATCAGCCCCAGCATTTT. Translated: CASSEQGAYSNQPQHF. Based on the CDR3 plus reference TRBV2 and TRBJ1-5, the full variable domain is EPEVTQTPSHQVTQMGQEVILRCVPISNHLYFYWYRQILGQKVEFLVSFYNNEISEKSEIFDDQFSVERPDGSNFTLKIRSTKLEDSAMYFCASSEQGAYSNQPQHFGDGTRLSIL.

This clonotype came up once. V and J are TRBV30 and TRBJ1-6; no clear D gene. Germline V gene lookup returns CDR1 GTSNPN and CDR2 SVGIG (reference sequence). The CDR3 spans 14 residues. V lost 3 bases and J lost 12, with 18 bases in between. CDR3 bases: TGTGCCTGGAGACCCGGGTCCCTGGTGGGACCCCTCCACTTT. It specifies CAWRPGSLVGPLHF.